The 4 T cell receptor beta chains below all came from one sample that was sequenced in a study of blood T cell repertoires in COVID-19. Assay used: immunoSEQ multiplex PCR; TCRdb lists only in-frame clones, some missing. Seen here are under 450,000 clones, approximately 93% observed once, and the top ten hold more than 0.85%. Sequencing used PBMCs or T cells enriched from blood (not recorded which). Source of these receptors: a woman aged 40 to 55 who had been exposed to COVID-19.

The chain couples TRBV4-1 to TRBJ1-2; D perhaps matches TRBD1 (5 bases). The CDR3 has 15 residues. Trimming pared 1 base from V and 0 bases from J, leaving 9 bases between. The germline V gene has CDR1 MGHRA and CDR2 YSYEKL. The CDR3: CASSQAGTANYGYTF. The DNA for the CDR3 is TGCGCCAGCAGCCAAGCCGGGACTGCTAACTATGGCTACACCTTC.

This sequence joins TRBV19 and TRBJ1-3, with D unclear. Germline V gene sequence: CDR1 LNHDA, CDR2 SQIVND (reference sequence). With 4 bases removed from V and 4 bases from J, the gap between germline ends came to 11 bases. This CDR3 contains 14 residues. DNA of the CDR3: TGTGCCAGTAGTACGCAGACACAGGGAAACACCATATATTTT. Encoded protein: CASSTQTQGNTIYF.

V and J are TRBV15 and TRBJ1-3; perhaps TRBD1 as D (5 bases). The V and J ends lost 4 bases and 0 bases respectively, with 7 bases between them. This CDR3 has 14 amino acids. Germline V lookup: CDR1 LNHNV, CDR2 YYDKDF (reference sequence). The CDR3 DNA reads as TGTGCCACCAGCATGGGGGGCTCTGGAAACACCATATATTTT. Protein: CATSMGGSGNTIYF.

There are a few counts of this clone. V usage is TRBV27 and J usage is TRBJ2-1, with 12 bases fitting TRBD2. Germline assignment: CDR1 MNHEY and CDR2 SMNVEV (reference sequence). CDR3 length: 15 residues. Trimming cost V 6 bases and J 3 bases; bases outside gene matches: 3. CDR3 in amino acids: CASRRLAGDYNEQFF. CDR3 coding DNA: TGTGCCAGCAGACGACTAGCGGGAGACTACAATGAGCAGTTCTTC.